This T cell receptor beta chain was profiled in a study of blood T cell repertoires in COVID-19. The overall study: Acute and convalescent COVID-19 specimens originated in the United States, Italy and Spain. T cells, B-cell-depleted T cells, or PBMCs provided the cDNA or gDNA that served as material.

Germline CDR1 reads LNHDA; CDR2 reads SQIVND (reference sequence). The length of the CDR3 is 16 residues. J was trimmed by 0 bases and V by 7 bases; bases with no gene match: 6. Authors' data handling: Researchers report that nucleated cell counts were estimated from reference gene primer amplification. Profiling relied on immunoSEQ multiplex PCR, and the TCRdb table lists in-frame clones only, not all of them. V and J calls and clone size are copied from that table; D and trimming were computed from the DNA. The repertoire holds some 54,000 clones, roughly four fifths seen once, with over 6% in the top ten.

What was sequenced was peripheral blood. This chain links TRBV19 with TRBJ2-6; 7 bases align to TRBD1. The receptor comes from a man in his 70s with active COVID-19. CDR3 DNA sequence: TGTGCCAGTAAATGGGACAGTTCCTCTGGGGCCAACGTCCTGACTTTC. It is translated as CASKWDSSSGANVLTF. The variable domain in full, completed from reference TRBV19 and TRBJ2-6, reads DGGITQSPKYLFRKEGQNVTLSCEQNLNHDAMYWYRQDPGQGLRLIYYSQIVNDFQKGDIAEGYSVSREKKESFPLTVTSAQKNPTAFYLCASKWDSSSGANVLTFGAGSRLTVL.